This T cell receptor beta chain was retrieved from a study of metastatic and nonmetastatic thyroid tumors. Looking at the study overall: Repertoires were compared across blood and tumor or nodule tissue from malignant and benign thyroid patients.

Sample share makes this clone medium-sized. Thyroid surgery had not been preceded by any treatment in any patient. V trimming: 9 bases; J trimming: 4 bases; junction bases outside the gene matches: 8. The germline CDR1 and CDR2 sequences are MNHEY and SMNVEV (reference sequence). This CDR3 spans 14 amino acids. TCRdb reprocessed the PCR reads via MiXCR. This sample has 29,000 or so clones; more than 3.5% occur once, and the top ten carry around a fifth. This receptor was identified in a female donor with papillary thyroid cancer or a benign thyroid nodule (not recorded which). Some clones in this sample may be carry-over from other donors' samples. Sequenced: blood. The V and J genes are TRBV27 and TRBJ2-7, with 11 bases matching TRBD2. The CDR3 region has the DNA TGTGCCAGTCGGAGACTAGCGGGAAGTTACGAGCAGTACTTC. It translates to CASRRLAGSYEQYF.